Shown below are 2 T cell receptor beta chains from a single sample sequenced in a study of CD8 T cells in ankylosing spondylitis. TCRdb reprocessed the 5' RACE reads via MiXCR and lists one record per CDR3 protein. Here the sample spans approximately 340,000 distinct CDR3 sequences, 14% to 15% being singletons. The sequenced material came from blood, either unsorted or a sorted T cell fraction (not recorded which). The receptors originated from a male donor with ankylosing spondylitis or in good health (not recorded which).

This clonotype was counted only a few times. This chain links TRBV2 with TRBJ2-3; 16 bases agree with TRBD2. Germline V gives CDR1 SNHLY, CDR2 FYNNEI. J was trimmed by 14 bases and V by 5 bases; bases with no gene match: 10. This CDR3 spans 15 amino acids. The CDR3 loop is CASSTTGLAGGPMYF. In DNA form, the CDR3 reads TGTGCCAGCAGTACAACGGGACTAGCGGGGGGGCCGATGTATTTT.

The genes are TRBV5-1 and TRBJ2-2; 8 bases agree with TRBD1. From germline, CDR1 is SGHRS and CDR2 YFSETQ. With V trimmed by 0 bases and J by 1 base, 5 bases remained unmatched. The CDR3 covers 17 residues. The CDR3: CASSLAGGVGNTGELFF. DNA of the CDR3: TGCGCCAGCAGCTTGGCAGGGGGCGTAGGGAACACCGGGGAGCTGTTTTTT.